The source of this T cell receptor (beta chain) is a study of blood T cell repertoires in COVID-19. Study context: The cDNA or gDNA used as material had been derived from T cells, B-cell-depleted T cells, or PBMCs.

Per the study methods: Estimates of nucleated cell counts were drawn from the amplification of reference gene primers. Here immunoSEQ multiplex PCR was the method, and the copy in TCRdb shows in-frame clones only, minus some. V and J calls and clone size are given by that table; D and trimming were obtained from the DNA. The data contain roughly 250,000 clones, roughly 81% of them singletons. Looked up from germline, CDR1 is SGHRS and CDR2 is YFSETQ. V dropped 0 bases and J dropped 2; count of bases not matched to a gene: 8. This CDR3 spans 17 amino acids. Sample: peripheral blood. V and J are TRBV5-1 and TRBJ2-7; 10 positions agree with TRBD2. This clonotype was obtained from a man aged 50-60 years with acute or convalescent COVID-19. CDR3 in DNA: TGCGCCAGCAGCTTGGTCCTTAGCGGGGGGACCCCCTACGAGCAGTACTTC. Protein product: CASSLVLSGGTPYEQYF.